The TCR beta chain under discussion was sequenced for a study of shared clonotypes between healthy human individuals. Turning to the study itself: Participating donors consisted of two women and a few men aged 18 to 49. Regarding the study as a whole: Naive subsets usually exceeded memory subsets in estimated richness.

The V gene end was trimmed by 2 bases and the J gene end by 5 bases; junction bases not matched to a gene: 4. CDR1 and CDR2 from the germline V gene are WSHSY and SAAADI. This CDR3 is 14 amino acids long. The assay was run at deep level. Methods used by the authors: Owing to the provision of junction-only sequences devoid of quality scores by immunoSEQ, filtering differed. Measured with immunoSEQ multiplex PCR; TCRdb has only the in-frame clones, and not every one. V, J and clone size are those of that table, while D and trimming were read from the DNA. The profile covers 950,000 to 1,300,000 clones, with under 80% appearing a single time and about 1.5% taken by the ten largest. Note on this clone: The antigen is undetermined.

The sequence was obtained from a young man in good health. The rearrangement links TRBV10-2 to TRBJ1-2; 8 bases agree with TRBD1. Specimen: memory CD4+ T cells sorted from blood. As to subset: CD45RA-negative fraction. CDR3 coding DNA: TGCGCCAGCAGTGAGGCAGGGGGCTTGTATGGCTACACCTTC. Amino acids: CASSEAGGLYGYTF.